These 32 T cell receptor beta chains originate from one sample sequenced in a study of OX40 agonist ivuxolimab in advanced cancers. Sequencing was performed with immunoSEQ multiplex PCR; in TCRdb, only in-frame clones are kept and a portion is missing. Of about 33,000 clones in the sample, roughly 90% were seen once. The sequenced sample was CD4+ or CD8+ T cells sorted from blood, obtained in a trial of the OX40 agonist ivuxolimab. These receptors originate from an adult with an advanced solid tumor such as melanoma, head and neck, liver or kidney cancer.

The genes are TRBV4-2 and TRBJ2-1; D might be TRBD2 (7 bases). The germline V gene encodes CDR1 LGHNA and CDR2 YNFKEQ. The V end lost 0 bases, the J end lost 3 bases, and 15 bases lay between the germline ends. The CDR3 spans 17 residues. CDR3 DNA: TGTGCCAGCAGCCAAGAGAACGGAGGGGGGGTCTACAATGAGCAGTTCTTC. It translates to CASSQENGGGVYNEQFF.

This clone appeared a single time. This sequence joins TRBV28 and TRBJ2-1, with 8 bases lining up with TRBD2. Germline V lookup: CDR1 MDHEN, CDR2 SYDVKM. CDR3 length: 13 amino acids. Trimming at V came to 8 bases and at J to 2 bases, leaving 2 bases not matched to a gene. The CDR3 sequence is CASLRGAYNEQFF. CDR3 nucleotide sequence: TGTGCCAGCTTGCGGGGGGCCTACAATGAGCAGTTCTTC.

DNA for the CDR3: TGTGCCAGCTCAACGGGACAGGGGGCGAAACAGTACTTC. It specifies CASSTGQGAKQYF. The rearrangement uses TRBV18 and TRBJ2-7; 12 nucleotides align to TRBD1. Germline values: CDR1 KGHSH, CDR2 LQKENI. The V gene end was trimmed by 5 bases and the J gene end by 10 bases; junction bases not matched to a gene: 6. The CDR3 consists of 13 residues.

The sample holds one count of this clone. The CDR3 nucleotides are TGTGCCAGCAGTGACGACTGGACAGGGATTGAGACCCAGTACTTC. This encodes CASSDDWTGIETQYF. The chain uses TRBV2 and TRBJ2-5, with 8 positions matching TRBD1. V shed 3 bases and J 5 bases; nucleotides not matched to a gene: 8. Germline loops: CDR1 SNHLY, CDR2 FYNNEI. This CDR3 spans 15 amino acids.

The DNA of the CDR3 is TGTGCCAGCAGCCCCAGACTAGCGGGGGGCACAGATACGCAGTATTTT. As protein: CASSPRLAGGTDTQYF. This rearrangement joins TRBV9 to TRBJ2-3; 12 nucleotides match TRBD2. This CDR3 is 16 amino acids long. The germline V gene has CDR1 SGDLS and CDR2 YYNGEE. V lost 4 bases to trimming and J lost 1 base; unmatched junction nucleotides: 4.

This clone was picked up a small number of times. The chain carries TRBV29-1 and TRBJ2-5, with D hard to call. Trimming took 4 bases from V and 5 from J, leaving 14 bases between them. This CDR3 has 13 residues. Per germline, CDR1 SQVTM and CDR2 ANQGSEA. The CDR3 DNA follows: TGCAGCGTTGGAAGAGTGATGGGTGAGACCCAGTACTTC. This gives the protein CSVGRVMGETQYF.

This chain uses TRBV5-1 with TRBJ2-1, with 9 bases identical to TRBD1. This CDR3 contains 15 residues. Germline V gene sequence: CDR1 SGHRS, CDR2 YFSETQ. The trim removed 6 bases at V and 8 bases at J, leaving 12 bases unmatched. This CDR3 reads CASIPGQGLFYEQFF. In DNA form, the CDR3 reads TGCGCCAGCATCCCGGGACAGGGTTTATTTTATGAGCAGTTCTTC.

The chain combines TRBV28 with TRBJ1-2; TRBD1 is a possible D gene (6 bases). The CDR3 spans 11 residues. Germline V CDR1 and CDR2: MDHEN, SYDVKM. Trimming took off 4 bases at V and 7 bases at J, with 7 bases between the two ends. CDR3 bases: TGTGCCAGCAGTTGGGGGGCTGGCTACACCTTC. Amino acids: CASSWGAGYTF.

This clone was recorded only once. V gene TRBV2 combines with J gene TRBJ1-1; possibly TRBD1 for D (6 bases). V gave up 7 bases and J gave up 5 bases, with 11 bases separating them. The CDR3 has 12 amino acids. The V gene's germline CDR1 is SNHLY and CDR2 FYNNEI. For the CDR3, the DNA is TGTGCCAGCATGAGGGGGGCGACTGAAGCTTTCTTT. It is translated as CASMRGATEAFF.

This chain connects TRBV28 to TRBJ2-7; a weak D match, TRBD1 (6 bases). V gave up 3 bases and J gave up 5 bases, with 20 bases separating them. The CDR3 runs to 16 residues. Germline loops: CDR1 MDHEN, CDR2 SYDVKM. CDR3 in DNA: TGTGCCAGCAGTTTGGGGCGCAGGGGATATACCGACGAGCAGTACTTC. This codes for CASSLGRRGYTDEQYF.

This clone has only a few counts. This chain joins TRBV25-1 and TRBJ1-6, with 11 nucleotides matching TRBD1. This CDR3 region has 16 residues. Trimming cost V 0 bases and J 10 bases; bases outside gene matches: 5. Germline loops: CDR1 MGHDK, CDR2 SYGVNS. CDR3 residues: CASSEYRDRGDSPLHF. DNA for the CDR3: TGTGCCAGCAGTGAATATCGGGACAGGGGGGACTCACCCCTCCACTTT.

The V and J genes are TRBV28 and TRBJ1-5; D is uncertain. Per germline, CDR1 MDHEN and CDR2 SYDVKM. The CDR3 totals 13 residues. V gave up 4 bases and J gave up 9 bases, with 13 bases separating them. The CDR3 nucleotides read TGTGCCAGCAGTTCCCCTACCCTTTCGCCCCAGCATTTT. Protein sequence: CASSSPTLSPQHF. Filled out from reference TRBV28 and TRBJ1-5, the complete variable domain reads DVKVTQSSRYLVKRTGEKVFLECVQDMDHENMFWYRQDPGLGLRLIYFSYDVKMKEKGDIPEGYSVSREKKERFSLILESASTNQTSMYLCASSSPTLSPQHFGDGTRLSIL.

The chain couples TRBV7-2 to TRBJ2-7; D is possibly TRBD1 or TRBD2 (7 bases each). Germline lookup yields CDR1 SGHTA and CDR2 FQGNSA. The CDR3 length is 16 residues. Trimming shortened V by 0 bases and J by 2 bases, and 14 bases separated the two germline ends. CDR3 residues: CASSLAFRGGAYEQYF. The DNA for the CDR3 is TGTGCCAGCAGCTTAGCTTTCAGGGGGGGAGCCTACGAGCAGTACTTC.

The rearrangement joins TRBV5-1 to TRBJ2-1; D gene unclear. This CDR3 region has 12 residues. CDR1 SGHRS and CDR2 YFSETQ come from the germline V gene. With 2 bases removed from V and 10 bases from J, the gap between germline ends came to 10 bases. CDR3 amino acids: CASSLSGGEQFF. The CDR3 coding sequence is TGCGCCAGCAGCTTATCGGGTGGGGAGCAGTTCTTC.

In DNA, the CDR3 is TGTGCCAGCAGTTTACTAGCGGGAGCAAGGACCTACGAGCAGTACTTC. This codes for CASSLLAGARTYEQYF. This rearrangement joins TRBV28 to TRBJ2-7; 10 positions agree with TRBD2. In germline, CDR1 is MDHEN, CDR2 SYDVKM. V shed 2 bases and J 2 bases; nucleotides not matched to a gene: 6. This CDR3 has 16 amino acids.

The gene calls are TRBV15 and TRBJ1-6; 8 nucleotides agree with TRBD1. The junction had 11 bases not matched to a gene; V was cut back by 7 bases and J by 9 bases. Germline CDR1 and CDR2: LNHNV and YYDKDF (reference sequence). CDR3 length: 15 amino acids. CDR3 DNA: TGTGCCACCACGCCTGACAGGGGCTTGTTTTCACCCCTCCACTTT. It yields the protein CATTPDRGLFSPLHF.

The chain uses TRBV5-6 and TRBJ2-1; D remains ambiguous. V was clipped by 2 bases and J by 7 bases, with 7 bases between them. The germline V gene has CDR1 SGHDT and CDR2 YYEEEE. This CDR3 is 12 amino acids long. CDR3 region: CASSFKRNEQFF. In nucleotides, the CDR3 is TGTGCCAGCAGCTTCAAGAGGAATGAGCAGTTCTTC.

In nucleotides, the CDR3 is TGTGCCAGCAGTACCTGGACGGGTAACACTGAAGCTTTCTTT. Residues: CASSTWTGNTEAFF. The chain uses TRBV6-1 and TRBJ1-1; D ambiguous. In germline, CDR1 is MNHNS, CDR2 SASEGT. This CDR3 has 14 residues. V lost 5 bases to trimming and J lost 2 bases, with 12 bases between them.

Written as DNA, the CDR3 is TGTGCCAGCAGGAGGGCTAGCAATCAGCCCCAGCATTTT. Protein product: CASRRASNQPQHF. The chain employs TRBV2 and TRBJ1-5; D call uncertain. The CDR3 runs 13 residues. Germline CDR1 reads SNHLY; CDR2 reads FYNNEI. The V and J ends lost 6 bases and 0 bases respectively, with 6 bases between them.

The chain combines TRBV5-4 with TRBJ2-3; 9 bases align to TRBD1. Germline loops: CDR1 SGHNT, CDR2 YYREEE (reference sequence). The V gene end was trimmed by 5 bases and the J gene end by 3 bases; junction bases not matched to a gene: 7. The CDR3 consists of 15 residues. The CDR3 loop reads CASRHGTGRTDTQYF. CDR3 DNA: TGTGCCAGCAGACATGGGACAGGGAGGACAGATACGCAGTATTTT.

The gene calls are TRBV28 and TRBJ2-7, with D possibly being TRBD1 (6 bases). The V end was cut by 6 bases, the J end by 0 bases, with 9 bases between. The CDR3 consists of 13 residues. CDR1 and CDR2 from the germline V gene are MDHEN and SYDVKM. This chain's CDR3 is CASRWDNSYEQYF. CDR3 in DNA: TGTGCCAGCAGGTGGGACAACTCCTACGAGCAGTACTTC.

The V gene is TRBV19, the J gene TRBJ1-5; no definite D call. In germline, CDR1 is LNHDA, CDR2 SQIVND (reference sequence). The ends were cut back, 3 bases at V and 3 bases at J, with 9 bases in the middle. This CDR3 comprises 14 residues. The CDR3 reads CASSIANFNQPQHF. CDR3 sequence (DNA): TGTGCCAGTAGTATCGCGAATTTCAATCAGCCCCAGCATTTT.

The chain has TRBV28 and TRBJ2-5, with 7 bases lining up with TRBD1. Germline values: CDR1 MDHEN, CDR2 SYDVKM. The CDR3 is made up of 15 amino acids. The junction had 11 bases not matched to a gene; V was cut back by 5 bases and J by 5 bases. Here the CDR3 DNA reads TGTGCCAGCAGTATGACAGGGTTCTGTATGGAGACCCAGTACTTC. It yields the protein CASSMTGFCMETQYF.

The V gene is TRBV5-1, the J gene TRBJ1-1, with D perhaps TRBD1 (5 bases). Trimming took off 0 bases at V and 0 bases at J, with 9 bases between the two ends. This CDR3 has 15 amino acids. CDR1 is SGHRS, CDR2 YFSETQ, per germline. CDR3 residues: CASSLAGGLNTEAFF. In DNA form, the CDR3 reads TGCGCCAGCAGCTTGGCGGGGGGACTGAACACTGAAGCTTTCTTT.

V usage is TRBV9 and J usage is TRBJ2-2; tentative D call: TRBD2 (5 bases). The length of the CDR3 is 14 residues. Germline V CDR1 and CDR2: SGDLS, YYNGEE. The germline V and J ends were trimmed by 3 bases and 5 bases, with 11 bases remaining between them. The CDR3 nucleotides read TGTGCCAGCAGCGCAGGACTCTTTACCGGGGAGCTGTTTTTT. Residues: CASSAGLFTGELFF.

This clone was counted once. The chain recombines TRBV10-2 with TRBJ2-5, with TRBD1 matching over 7 bases. V lost 9 bases to trimming and J lost 4 bases; unmatched junction nucleotides: 11. The germline gives CDR1 WSHSY, CDR2 SAAADI. This CDR3 spans 14 amino acids. CDR3 bases: TGCGCCAGTCGTCCGACAGGGTTTGGAGAGACCCAGTACTTC. Translation gives CASRPTGFGETQYF.

The gene calls are TRBV7-9 and TRBJ1-4, with D perhaps matching TRBD1 (5 bases). V gave up 2 bases and J gave up 4 bases, with 8 bases separating them. The CDR3 is made up of 14 amino acids. Germline CDR1 and CDR2: SEHNR and FQNEAQ (reference sequence). CDR3 residues: CASSLRGGNEKLFF. The CDR3 nucleotides are TGTGCCAGCAGCTTACGGGGCGGTAATGAAAAACTGTTTTTT.

CDR3 residues: CASSSRRHYEQYF. For the CDR3, the DNA is TGTGCCAGCAGTTCACGGCGGCACTACGAGCAGTACTTC. The chain employs TRBV28 and TRBJ2-7, with unresolved D. V was pared by 4 bases and J by 3 bases, with 10 bases between. Germline CDR1 and CDR2: MDHEN and SYDVKM. This CDR3 contains 13 residues.

By sample fraction, this clone is medium-sized. The V gene is TRBV19, the J gene TRBJ2-3; TRBD1 agrees at 8 bases. This CDR3 is 14 amino acids long. Germline V gene data show CDR1 as LNHDA and CDR2 as SQIVND (reference sequence). The V gene end was trimmed by 7 bases and the J gene end by 2 bases; junction bases not matched to a gene: 5. The CDR3 sequence is CASTLQGATDTQYF. As DNA, the CDR3 is TGTGCCAGTACTTTGCAGGGGGCCACAGATACGCAGTATTTT.

Only a few counts were recorded for this clone. The chain recombines TRBV2 with TRBJ2-7, with a weak D call TRBD2 (5 bases). This CDR3 spans 14 amino acids. Trimming left V 1 base short and J 1 base short, with 8 bases between. Germline lookup yields CDR1 SNHLY and CDR2 FYNNEI. Here the CDR3 reads CASSEVRTSYEQYF. The CDR3 nucleotides are TGTGCCAGCAGTGAAGTCAGGACTTCCTACGAGCAGTACTTC.

The chain employs TRBV5-6 and TRBJ1-5, with D possibly being TRBD1 (5 bases). The CDR3 consists of 16 residues. The V end lost 3 bases, the J end lost 5 bases, and 18 bases lay between the germline ends. Germline V CDR1 and CDR2: SGHDT, YYEEEE. CDR3 sequence reads: CASSSVRFREDQPQHF. DNA for the CDR3: TGTGCCAGCAGCTCGGTACGCTTCAGGGAGGATCAGCCCCAGCATTTT.

The V call is TRBV27, the J call TRBJ1-2; 7 nucleotides match TRBD1. J gave up 8 bases and V 6 bases, and 9 bases lay outside the gene matches. CDR3 length: 13 residues. CDR1 and CDR2 (germline): MNHEY, SMNVEV (reference sequence). The CDR3 protein is CASSQTGYRGYTF. The CDR3 DNA follows: TGTGCCAGCAGCCAGACAGGGTACCGCGGCTACACCTTC.